Shown below are 13 T cell receptor beta chains from a single sample sequenced in a study of cytomegalovirus exposure and HLA in healthy donors (TCRdb year 2017). Receptor libraries were prepared by the immunoSEQ multiplex PCR assay. A mixture of 60 forward primers for TCR Vbeta segments and 13 reverse primers for TCR Jbeta segments was used in the multiplex PCR. The table comes from immuneACCESS by way of TCRdb, which keeps in-frame sequences with V and J called. Part of the clones is missing from these tables; in studies checked, under half for an unresolved V gene and the rest for unknown reasons. For this sample the table gives around 140,000 clones, of which 61% were detected only once. The ten largest clones capture roughly 1.9% of the sample. Sample: PBMCs. The receptors were gathered from a male donor in good health and CMV-seronegative.

This chain links TRBV7-9 with TRBJ1-1, with 7 positions matching TRBD1. Germline CDR1 SEHNR, CDR2 FQNEAQ (reference sequence). This CDR3 has 13 residues. Unmatched junction bases numbered 7, after V lost 5 bases and J lost 7 bases. CDR3 bases: TGTGCCAGCAGCCCGACAGGGCGGAATGAAGCTTTCTTT. It is translated as CASSPTGRNEAFF.

The chain carries TRBV28 and TRBJ2-7; D is ambiguous. Trimming removed 3 bases from V and 3 bases from J, with 6 bases in between. This CDR3 has 12 amino acids. Germline V lookup: CDR1 MDHEN, CDR2 SYDVKM. CDR3 protein: CASSFSFYEQYF. DNA for the CDR3: TGTGCCAGCAGTTTTAGCTTCTACGAGCAGTACTTC.

The chain links TRBV19 to TRBJ2-2; maybe TRBD2 (5 bases). Germline loops: CDR1 LNHDA, CDR2 SQIVND (reference sequence). The CDR3 spans 14 residues. Trimming took off 5 bases at V and 7 bases at J, with 14 bases between the two ends. CDR3 amino acids: CASSPPWEIGELFF. The CDR3 DNA reads TGTGCCAGTAGTCCCCCCTGGGAGATCGGGGAGCTGTTTTTT.

This clone came up a few times. The J gene is TRBJ2-1, the V gene TRBV19; no clear D. Germline V gives CDR1 LNHDA, CDR2 SQIVND (reference sequence). CDR3 length: 13 residues. The V and J ends lost 3 bases and 3 bases respectively, with 6 bases between them. CDR3 nucleotide sequence: TGTGCCAGTAGTATTAACAGCTACAATGAGCAGTTCTTC. Translated, it gives CASSINSYNEQFF.

The chain recombines TRBV9 with TRBJ2-5; 9 positions agree with TRBD1. With the DNA end fitting TRBJ2-7 better, the J assignment may be wrong. The CDR3 length is 14 residues. Germline CDR1 is SGDLS and CDR2 is YYNGEE. The CDR3 sequence: CASSSRTGEGEQYF. CDR3 bases: TGTGCCAGCAGCTCCCGGACAGGGGAGGGCGAGCAGTACTTC.

The chain combines TRBV5-1 with TRBJ1-5; D uncertain. The ends were cut back, 0 bases at V and 7 bases at J, with 14 bases in the middle. Germline V gives CDR1 SGHRS, CDR2 YFSETQ. This CDR3 is 15 amino acids long. This CDR3 is CASSLAGRFGQPQHF. The CDR3 bases are TGCGCCAGCAGCTTGGCCGGAAGGTTCGGGCAGCCCCAGCATTTT.

The CDR3 DNA follows: TGTGCCAGCAGCAACAGGGGGTCTGGAAACACCATATATTTT. Translated, it gives CASSNRGSGNTIYF. The chain is built from TRBV2 and TRBJ1-3; 8 bases are a match to TRBD1. Trimming took 6 bases from V and 1 from J; bases not matched to a gene: 2. This CDR3 spans 14 amino acids. The germline V gene encodes CDR1 SNHLY and CDR2 FYNNEI. Full variable domain (missing parts from reference TRBV2 and TRBJ1-3): EPEVTQTPSHQVTQMGQEVILRCVPISNHLYFYWYRQILGQKVEFLVSFYNNEISEKSEIFDDQFSVERPDGSNFTLKIRSTKLEDSAMYFCASSNRGSGNTIYFGEGSWLTVV.

V and J are TRBV2 and TRBJ2-5; weak D call: TRBD1 (6 bases). V was pared by 4 bases and J by 1 base, with 10 bases between. Germline CDR1 reads SNHLY; CDR2 reads FYNNEI. This CDR3 is built from 14 residues. The CDR3: CASSVRTAQETQYF. DNA of the CDR3: TGTGCCAGCAGTGTAAGGACAGCCCAAGAGACCCAGTACTTC.

This rearrangement joins TRBV18 to TRBJ1-6; D call uncertain. Trimming pared 5 bases from V and 7 bases from J, leaving 18 bases between. In germline, CDR1 is KGHSH, CDR2 LQKENI. CDR3 length: 16 amino acids. CDR3 sequence reads: CASSTQEGQVNSPLHF. The CDR3 DNA reads TGTGCCAGCTCAACTCAAGAGGGCCAGGTGAATTCACCCCTCCACTTT.

J is TRBJ1-6 and V is TRBV5-1; D not certain. V was shortened by 0 bases and J by 11 bases, with 15 bases between the two germline ends. This CDR3 spans 15 amino acids. In germline, CDR1 is SGHRS, CDR2 YFSETQ. CDR3 in DNA: TGCGCCAGCAGCTTGGTACCTGCCATCAGGACACCCCTCCACTTT. This gives the protein CASSLVPAIRTPLHF.

The chain recombines TRBV2 with TRBJ2-3, with TRBD2 matching over 15 bases. Germline V lookup: CDR1 SNHLY, CDR2 FYNNEI. The CDR3 extends over 16 amino acids. Trimming took 6 bases from V and 6 from J; bases not matched to a gene: 7. CDR3 coding DNA: TGTGCCAGCAGCGACGGGACTAGCGGGGGGAGGGATACGCAGTATTTT. This translates into CASSDGTSGGRDTQYF.

This CDR3 reads CASSDRDRAYYGYTF. Here the CDR3 DNA reads TGCGCCAGCAGCGACCGGGACAGGGCGTACTATGGCTACACCTTC. The chain combines TRBV10-2 with TRBJ1-2; 9 bases agree with TRBD1. Trimming took 6 bases from V and 3 from J; bases not matched to a gene: 8. Germline V lookup: CDR1 WSHSY, CDR2 SAAADI. CDR3 size: 15 residues.

This clone was observed a handful of times. The rearrangement uses TRBV29-1 and TRBJ2-2, with 9 positions matching TRBD1. Germline-derived CDR1 and CDR2 are SQVTM and ANQGSEA. The CDR3 loop spans 14 amino acids. V lost 4 bases, J lost 0 bases, and 0 bases stayed unmatched. The CDR3 coding sequence is TGCAGCGTTGGACAGGGGGCGAACACCGGGGAGCTGTTTTTT. Protein sequence: CSVGQGANTGELFF.